This TCR beta chain was documented in a study of preoperative IRX-2 immunotherapy in early breast cancer. Treatment specified: preoperative locoregional IRX-2 cytokine immunotherapy. Patients received preoperative, locoregional IRX-2 cytokine immunotherapy in a phase Ib study. The CDR3 has 11 amino acids. With 6 bases removed from V and 8 bases from J, the gap between germline ends came to 10 bases. Germline V CDR1 and CDR2: LNHDA, SQIVND (reference sequence). Measured with immunoSEQ multiplex PCR; TCRdb has only the in-frame clones, and not every one. The table shows about 32,000 clones, with 83% occurring only once.

Specimen: lymph node tissue, collected from a patient treated with IRX-2 immunotherapy. The rearrangement joins TRBV19 to TRBJ1-2, with D possibly matching TRBD1 (5 bases). The TCR originated in a human donor with breast cancer. The CDR3 is CASRGGVGYTF. CDR3 in DNA: TGTGCCAGTAGGGGGGGAGTCGGCTACACCTTC.